The 22 T cell receptor beta chains in this list originate from one sample, sequenced in a study of shared clonotypes between healthy human individuals. Sequenced by immunoSEQ multiplex PCR; TCRdb stores in-frame clones only, minus some. In the table there are around 2.1 million clones, roughly 91% of which are singletons. CD45RO-negative cells were positively selected for CCR7, leaving out terminally differentiated effector memory CD45RA+ cells. The specimen was naive CD8+ T cells from PBMCs. All receptors derive from a man aged 18 to 29 in good health. Some clones in this sample may be carry-over from other donors' samples.

This chain uses TRBV6-5 with TRBJ1-5; D gene ambiguous. The V end lost 6 bases, the J end lost 0 bases, and 12 bases lay between the germline ends. The length of the CDR3 is 15 residues. The germline V gene encodes CDR1 MNHEY and CDR2 SVGAGI. CDR3 amino acids: CASRNQRLSNQPQHF. In nucleotides, the CDR3 is TGTGCCAGCAGAAACCAGAGACTTAGCAATCAGCCCCAGCATTTT.

With respect to this clone: Other nucleotide sequences from this sample produce the same CDR3. CDR3 sequence: CASRGAPYEQYF. Written as DNA, the CDR3 is TGTGCCAGCAGGGGGGCCCCCTACGAGCAGTACTTC. The V and J genes are TRBV27 and TRBJ2-7; a weak D match, TRBD1 (6 bases). The CDR3 extends over 12 amino acids. Trimming cost V 6 bases and J 2 bases, with 8 bases left between them. Germline loops: CDR1 MNHEY, CDR2 SMNVEV (reference sequence).

The V and J genes are TRBV29-1 and TRBJ1-3; unclear D gene. The germline gives CDR1 SQVTM, CDR2 ANQGSEA. Trimming stripped 0 bases from V and 2 bases from J, with 11 bases between. The CDR3 is 15 residues long. CDR3 in amino acids: CSVEDSGLPGNTIYF. In DNA form, the CDR3 reads TGCAGCGTTGAAGATTCGGGATTACCTGGAAACACCATATATTTT.

V is TRBV11-3 and J is TRBJ2-2; 15 bases agree with TRBD2. Looked up from germline, CDR1 is SGHNT and CDR2 is YENEEA. Trimming cost V 5 bases and J 5 bases; bases outside gene matches: 9. The CDR3 extends over 18 amino acids. DNA for the CDR3: TGTGCCAGCAGCCCCCGGACTAGCGGGAGGGCCGGGACCGGGGAGCTGTTTTTT. Translating it yields CASSPRTSGRAGTGELFF. The whole variable domain, remainder taken from reference TRBV11-3 and TRBJ2-2, is EAGVVQSPRYKIIEKKQPVAFWCNPISGHNTLYWYLQNLGQGPELLIRYENEEAVDDSQLPKDRFSAERLKGVDSTLKIQPAELGDSAVYLCASSPRTSGRAGTGELFFGEGSRLTVL.

A remark on this clone: The sample holds other DNA sequences that translate to the same CDR3. The rearrangement links TRBV14 to TRBJ1-2, with D tentatively TRBD1 (6 bases). The CDR3 is 14 amino acids. In germline, CDR1 is SGHDN, CDR2 FVKESK. The V and J ends lost 3 bases and 2 bases respectively, with 10 bases between them. For the CDR3, the DNA is TGTGCCAGCAGCCAGGACAGATCGAACTATGGCTACACCTTC. Amino acid sequence: CASSQDRSNYGYTF.

This clone was detected only once. This sample includes further DNA sequences coding for the same CDR3. This chain joins TRBV9 and TRBJ2-3, with 10 bases identical to TRBD2. CDR1 is SGDLS, CDR2 YYNGEE, per germline. The CDR3 runs to 15 residues. With V trimmed by 3 bases and J by 1 base, 2 bases remained unmatched. CDR3 bases: TGTGCCAGCAGCGCGGGGACTAGCGGCACAGATACGCAGTATTTT. This translates into CASSAGTSGTDTQYF.

The chain combines TRBV25-1 with TRBJ1-5, with D perhaps TRBD1 (5 bases). The germline CDR1 and CDR2 sequences are MGHDK and SYGVNS. V was pared by 1 base and J by 4 bases, with 5 bases between. The CDR3 sequence is 13 residues long. The CDR3 DNA sequence: TGTGCCAGCAGTGAATCAGGGAATCAGCCCCAGCATTTT. Its protein is CASSESGNQPQHF.

This clone was recorded once. Other DNA sequences within the sample encode an identical CDR3. The rearrangement links TRBV5-8 to TRBJ2-5, with a tentative D call TRBD1 (5 bases). The length of the CDR3 is 14 residues. Germline values: CDR1 SGHTS, CDR2 YDEGEE. Trimming left V 4 bases short and J 5 bases short, with 15 bases between. CDR3 sequence (DNA): TGTGCCAGCAGCCCAGGTAGGGGCTTGGAGACCCAGTACTTC. Encoded protein: CASSPGRGLETQYF.

The V call is TRBV5-6, the J call TRBJ2-7; weak D call: TRBD1 (6 bases). V lost 4 bases, J lost 6 bases, and 14 bases lay in between. The CDR3 is made up of 13 amino acids. Looked up from germline, CDR1 is SGHDT and CDR2 is YYEEEE. CDR3 region: CASSPWTDFEQYF. CDR3 in DNA: TGTGCCAGCAGCCCCTGGACAGATTTCGAGCAGTACTTC.

The chain employs TRBV15 and TRBJ2-1; 8 positions agree with TRBD1. The trim removed 5 bases at V and 8 bases at J, leaving 14 bases unmatched. CDR3 size: 16 residues. Per the germline V gene, CDR1 is LNHNV and CDR2 is YYDKDF (reference sequence). CDR3: CATSGVEQGAMYEQFF. The CDR3 DNA is TGTGCCACCAGCGGCGTGGAGCAGGGGGCGATGTATGAGCAGTTCTTC.

The chain's CDR3 is CASSLGSGGSDEQYF. The DNA for the CDR3 is TGTGCCAGCAGCTTGGGGTCAGGGGGCAGCGACGAGCAGTACTTC. The chain couples TRBV5-6 to TRBJ2-7, with 8 bases fitting TRBD1. The V and J ends lost 0 bases and 5 bases, in that order; junction bases with no gene match: 7. The CDR3 totals 15 residues. CDR1 SGHDT and CDR2 YYEEEE come from the germline V gene.

In its sample, this clone was seen many times. This rearrangement joins TRBV4-2 to TRBJ1-2, with TRBD1 as a possible D gene (5 bases). CDR1 is LGHNA and CDR2 is YNFKEQ in the germline V gene. Trimming stripped 0 bases from V and 14 bases from J, with 22 bases between. CDR3 size: 15 residues. The CDR3 DNA reads TGTGCCAGCAGCCAAGATTCCCGGGACCCCCCAACCGGTACCTTC. The encoded protein is CASSQDSRDPPTGTF.

V is TRBV19 and J is TRBJ2-1; 9 nucleotides match TRBD2. The junction had 22 bases not matched to a gene; V was cut back by 5 bases and J by 8 bases. This CDR3 spans 19 amino acids. In germline, CDR1 is LNHDA, CDR2 SQIVND (reference sequence). CDR3 amino acids: CASSRGPRMRLAGSDEQFF. The CDR3 DNA reads TGTGCCAGTAGTCGGGGCCCGAGGATGAGGCTAGCGGGATCCGATGAGCAGTTCTTC.

This chain uses TRBV11-2 with TRBJ2-5, with D perhaps matching TRBD1 or TRBD2 (5 bases each). Per germline, CDR1 SGHAT and CDR2 FQNNGV. The CDR3 spans 14 residues. The germline V and J ends were trimmed by 1 base and 2 bases, with 8 bases remaining between them. In DNA, the CDR3 is TGTGCCAGCAGCTTAGTGGGGGTACAAGAGACCCAGTACTTC. It yields the protein CASSLVGVQETQYF.

For this clone: The same CDR3 also results from other DNA sequences found in this sample. V and J are TRBV7-9 and TRBJ2-5; D ambiguous. The germline V gene encodes CDR1 SEHNR and CDR2 FQNEAQ (reference sequence). There are 12 residues in the CDR3. The V gene lost 0 bases and the J gene lost 4 bases, with 3 bases spanning the gap. The CDR3 protein is CASSLAAETQYF. In DNA form, the CDR3 reads TGTGCCAGCAGCTTAGCGGCAGAGACCCAGTACTTC.

CDR3 in DNA: TGTGCCAGCAGCGTAGGGACGGCGGCAGGGTACGAGCAGTACTTC. Residues: CASSVGTAAGYEQYF. The chain couples TRBV9 to TRBJ2-7; weak D call: TRBD1 (5 bases). The V gene lost 0 bases and the J gene lost 4 bases, with 14 bases spanning the gap. There are 15 residues in the CDR3. Germline loops: CDR1 SGDLS, CDR2 YYNGEE.

Details on this clone: The sample has other DNA sequences that encode this CDR3 too. The chain uses TRBV28 and TRBJ1-1; D uncertain. This CDR3 has 14 amino acids. Germline CDR1 and CDR2: MDHEN and SYDVKM. Trimming pared 1 base from V and 0 bases from J, leaving 6 bases between. The CDR3 is CASSLLAMNTEAFF. CDR3 bases: TGTGCCAGCAGTTTATTGGCCATGAACACTGAAGCTTTCTTT.

Points on this clone: This sample also contains other DNA sequences that code for the same CDR3. The chain joins TRBV9 to TRBJ1-2, with 9 bases fitting TRBD1. This CDR3 has 15 residues. The ends lost 0 bases at V and 4 bases at J; junction bases unmatched: 4. In germline, CDR1 is SGDLS, CDR2 YYNGEE. The CDR3 coding sequence is TGTGCCAGCAGCGTAGGGGGACAGGGCCCCTATGGCTACACCTTC. Amino acid sequence: CASSVGGQGPYGYTF. Using reference TRBV9 and TRBJ1-2 for the parts outside the CDR3, the full variable domain is DSGVTQTPKHLITATGQRVTLRCSPRSGDLSVYWYQQSLDQGLQFLIQYYNGEERAKGNILERFSAQQFPDLHSELNLSSLELGDSALYFCASSVGGQGPYGYTFGSGTRLTVV.

The rearrangement links TRBV28 to TRBJ1-5; D is unresolved. The V and J ends lost 3 bases and 7 bases respectively, with 13 bases between them. Germline CDR1 MDHEN, CDR2 SYDVKM. The CDR3 loop spans 14 amino acids. The CDR3 nucleotides are TGTGCCAGCAGTTTGGTAGGTTACGGACAGCCCCAGCATTTT. Amino acid sequence: CASSLVGYGQPQHF.

The chain is built from TRBV7-6 and TRBJ2-7; 8 bases are shared with TRBD1. This CDR3 contains 14 residues. Per the germline V gene, CDR1 is SGHVS and CDR2 is FNYEAQ. Unmatched junction bases numbered 3, after V lost 5 bases and J lost 0 bases. The DNA for the CDR3 is TGTGCCAGCAGCGCCGGGACAGGCTCCTACGAGCAGTACTTC. Residues: CASSAGTGSYEQYF.

V usage is TRBV28 and J usage is TRBJ2-1; 9 positions match TRBD1. Germline CDR1 reads MDHEN; CDR2 reads SYDVKM. The CDR3 is 21 residues long. V lost 4 bases, J lost 0 bases, and 19 bases stayed unmatched. CDR3 amino acids: CASSSRYRRQGVRSSYNEQFF. CDR3 sequence (DNA): TGTGCCAGCAGTTCAAGATACCGGCGACAGGGGGTGAGGAGCTCCTACAATGAGCAGTTCTTC.

The J gene is TRBJ1-4, the V gene TRBV19; no clear D gene. The CDR3 covers 14 residues. Germline V gene data show CDR1 as LNHDA and CDR2 as SQIVND (reference sequence). V lost 9 bases and J 4 bases, leaving 15 bases between the germline ends. The chain's CDR3 is CASSPPGDNEKLFF. The CDR3 DNA reads as TGTGCCAGCTCCCCCCCCGGGGATAATGAAAAACTGTTTTTT.